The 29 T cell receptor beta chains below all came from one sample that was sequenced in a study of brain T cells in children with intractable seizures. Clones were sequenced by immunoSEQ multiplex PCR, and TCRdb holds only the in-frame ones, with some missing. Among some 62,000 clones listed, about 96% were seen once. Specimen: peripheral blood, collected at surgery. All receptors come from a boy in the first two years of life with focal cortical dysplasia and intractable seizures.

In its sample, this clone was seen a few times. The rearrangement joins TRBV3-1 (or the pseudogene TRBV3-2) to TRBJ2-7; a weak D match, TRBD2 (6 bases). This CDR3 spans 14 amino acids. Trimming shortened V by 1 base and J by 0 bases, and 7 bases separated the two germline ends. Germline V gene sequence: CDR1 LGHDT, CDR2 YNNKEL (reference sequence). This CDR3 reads CASSQGLVSYEQYF. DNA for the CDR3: TGTGCCAGCAGCCAAGGACTAGTCTCCTACGAGCAGTACTTC.

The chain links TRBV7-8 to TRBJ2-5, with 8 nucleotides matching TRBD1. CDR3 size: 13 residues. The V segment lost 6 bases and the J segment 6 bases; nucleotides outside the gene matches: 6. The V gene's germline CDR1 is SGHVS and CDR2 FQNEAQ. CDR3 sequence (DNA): TGTGCCAGCAGGAGGACAGGGTGGCAGACCCAGTACTTC. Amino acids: CASRRTGWQTQYF.

CDR3 coding DNA: TGTGCCACCAGCAGTCTTCTGGGATGGGACACTGAAGCTTTCTTT. This sequence encodes CATSSLLGWDTEAFF. The rearrangement links TRBV15 to TRBJ1-1, with unresolved D. The germline V and J ends were trimmed by 3 bases and 3 bases, with 14 bases remaining between them. Germline assignment: CDR1 LNHNV and CDR2 YYDKDF (reference sequence). The CDR3 covers 15 residues. Drawing the rest from reference TRBV15 and TRBJ1-1, the complete variable domain is DAMVIQNPRYQVTQFGKPVTLSCSQTLNHNVMYWYQQKSSQAPKLLFHYYDKDFNNEADTPDNFQSRRPNTSFCFLDIRSPGLGDTAMYLCATSSLLGWDTEAFFGQGTRLTVV.

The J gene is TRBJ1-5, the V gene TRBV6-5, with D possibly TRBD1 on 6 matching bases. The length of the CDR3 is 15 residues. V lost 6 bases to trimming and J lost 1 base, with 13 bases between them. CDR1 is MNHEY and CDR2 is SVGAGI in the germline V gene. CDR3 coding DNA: TGTGCCAGCAGATTGGGGGCGAGGAGCAATCAGCCCCAGCATTTT. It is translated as CASRLGARSNQPQHF.

For the CDR3, the DNA is TGTGCCAGCAGTGAAATCTTGGGGGCGGGCTGGGAGCAGTTCTTC. Its protein is CASSEILGAGWEQFF. The chain combines TRBV6-1 with TRBJ2-1, with D tentatively TRBD1 (6 bases). The germline V and J ends were trimmed by 2 bases and 10 bases, with 18 bases remaining between them. CDR1 is MNHNS and CDR2 is SASEGT in the germline V gene. This CDR3 is built from 15 residues.

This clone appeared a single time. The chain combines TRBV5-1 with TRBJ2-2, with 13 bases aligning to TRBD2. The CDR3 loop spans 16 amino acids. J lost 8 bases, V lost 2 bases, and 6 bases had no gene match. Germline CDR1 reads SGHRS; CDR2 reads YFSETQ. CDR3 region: CASSFPLTSGRGELFF. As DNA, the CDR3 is TGCGCCAGCAGCTTCCCCCTGACTAGCGGGAGGGGGGAGCTGTTTTTT.

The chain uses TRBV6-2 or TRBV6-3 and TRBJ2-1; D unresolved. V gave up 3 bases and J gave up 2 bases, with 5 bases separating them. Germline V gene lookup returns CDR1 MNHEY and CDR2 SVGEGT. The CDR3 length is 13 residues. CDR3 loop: CASSYMAYNEQFF. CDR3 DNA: TGTGCCAGCAGTTATATGGCCTACAATGAGCAGTTCTTC.

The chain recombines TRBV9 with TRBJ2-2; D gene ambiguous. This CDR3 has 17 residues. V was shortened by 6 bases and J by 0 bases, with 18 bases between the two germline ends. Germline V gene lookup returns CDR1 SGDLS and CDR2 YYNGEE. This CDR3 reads CASTYTRSFANTGELFF. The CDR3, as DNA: TGTGCCAGCACTTATACACGTTCGTTTGCGAACACCGGGGAGCTGTTTTTT.

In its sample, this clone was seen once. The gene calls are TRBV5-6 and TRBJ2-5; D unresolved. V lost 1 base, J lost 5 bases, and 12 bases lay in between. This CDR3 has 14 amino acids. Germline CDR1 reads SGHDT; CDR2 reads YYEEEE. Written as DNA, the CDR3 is TGTGCCAGCAGCTTGTTGCTTGGTAGGGAGACCCAGTACTTC. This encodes CASSLLLGRETQYF.

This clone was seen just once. The CDR3 nucleotides read TGTGCCAGCAGTTCCTTCGGGGGTCAAGAGACCCAGTACTTC. Translated, it gives CASSSFGGQETQYF. The V gene is TRBV6-5, the J gene TRBJ2-5; a possible D gene is TRBD2 (6 bases). This CDR3 is built from 14 residues. V was shortened by 4 bases and J by 2 bases, with 11 bases between the two germline ends. Germline CDR1 reads MNHEY; CDR2 reads SVGAGI.

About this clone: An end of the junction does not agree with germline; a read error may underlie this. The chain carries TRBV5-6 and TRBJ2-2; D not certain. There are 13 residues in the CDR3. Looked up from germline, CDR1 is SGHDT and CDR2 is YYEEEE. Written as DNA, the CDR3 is TGTGCCAGCAGCTTGCAGAACCCCGGGGAGCTGTTTTTT. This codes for CASSLQNPGELFF. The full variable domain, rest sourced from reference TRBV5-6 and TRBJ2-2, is DAGVTQSPTHLIKTRGQQVTLRCSPKSGHDTVSWYQQALGQGPQFIFQYYEEEERQRGNFPDRFSGHQFPNYSSELNVNALLLGDSALYLCASSLQNPGELFFGEGSRLTVL.

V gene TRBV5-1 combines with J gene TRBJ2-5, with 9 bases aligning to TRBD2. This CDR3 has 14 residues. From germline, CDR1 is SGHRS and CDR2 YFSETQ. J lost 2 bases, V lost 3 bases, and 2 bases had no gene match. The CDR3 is CASSYGLAQETQYF. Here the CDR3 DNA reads TGCGCCAGCAGCTACGGACTAGCGCAAGAGACCCAGTACTTC.

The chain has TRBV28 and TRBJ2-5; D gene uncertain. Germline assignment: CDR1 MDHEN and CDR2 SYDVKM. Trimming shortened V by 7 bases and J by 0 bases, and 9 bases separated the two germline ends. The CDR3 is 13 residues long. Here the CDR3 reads CASIRVNQETQYF. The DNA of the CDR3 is TGTGCCAGCATCCGAGTAAACCAAGAGACCCAGTACTTC.

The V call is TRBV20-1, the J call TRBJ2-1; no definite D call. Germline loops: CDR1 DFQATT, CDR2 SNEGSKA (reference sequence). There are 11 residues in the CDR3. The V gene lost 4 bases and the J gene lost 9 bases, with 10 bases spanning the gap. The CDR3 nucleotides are TGCAGTGCTAAAGGGTCGCGTGAGCAGTTCTTC. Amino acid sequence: CSAKGSREQFF.

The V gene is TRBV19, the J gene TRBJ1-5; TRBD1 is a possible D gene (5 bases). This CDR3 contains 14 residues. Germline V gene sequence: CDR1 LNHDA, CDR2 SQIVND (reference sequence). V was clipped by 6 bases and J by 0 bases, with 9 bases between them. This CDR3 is CASSYRYSNQPQHF. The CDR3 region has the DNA TGTGCCAGTAGCTACAGGTATAGCAATCAGCCCCAGCATTTT.

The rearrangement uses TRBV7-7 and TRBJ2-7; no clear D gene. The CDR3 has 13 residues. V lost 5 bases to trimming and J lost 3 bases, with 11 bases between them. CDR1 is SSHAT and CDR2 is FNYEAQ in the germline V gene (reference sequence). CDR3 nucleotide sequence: TGTGCCAGCAGCCCGGACCTGGGCTACGAGCAGTACTTC. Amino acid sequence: CASSPDLGYEQYF.

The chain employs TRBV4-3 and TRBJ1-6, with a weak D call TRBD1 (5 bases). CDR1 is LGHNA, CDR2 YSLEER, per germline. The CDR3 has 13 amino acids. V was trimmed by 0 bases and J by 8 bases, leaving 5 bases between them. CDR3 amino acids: CASSQDRDSPLHF. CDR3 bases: TGCGCCAGCAGCCAAGACAGGGATTCACCCCTCCACTTT.

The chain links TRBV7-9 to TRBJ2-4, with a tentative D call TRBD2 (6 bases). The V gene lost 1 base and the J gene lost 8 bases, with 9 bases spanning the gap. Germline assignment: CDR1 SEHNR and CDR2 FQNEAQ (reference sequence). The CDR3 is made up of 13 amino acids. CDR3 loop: CASSLDGEDIQYF. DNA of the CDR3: TGTGCCAGCAGCTTAGACGGGGAGGACATTCAGTACTTC.

The CDR3 region is CASSRDVGDGYTF. The CDR3 region has the DNA TGTGCCAGCAGCCGAGATGTCGGGGATGGCTACACCTTC. This chain connects TRBV14 to TRBJ1-2; D is ambiguous. Trimming stripped 4 bases from V and 6 bases from J, with 12 bases between. From germline, CDR1 is SGHDN and CDR2 FVKESK. This CDR3 region has 13 residues.

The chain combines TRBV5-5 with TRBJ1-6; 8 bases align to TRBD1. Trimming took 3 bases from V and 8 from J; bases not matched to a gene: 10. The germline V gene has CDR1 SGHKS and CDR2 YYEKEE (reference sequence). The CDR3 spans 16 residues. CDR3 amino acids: CASSSDRALSYSPLHF. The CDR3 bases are TGTGCCAGCAGCTCGGACAGGGCTCTTAGTTATTCACCCCTCCACTTT.

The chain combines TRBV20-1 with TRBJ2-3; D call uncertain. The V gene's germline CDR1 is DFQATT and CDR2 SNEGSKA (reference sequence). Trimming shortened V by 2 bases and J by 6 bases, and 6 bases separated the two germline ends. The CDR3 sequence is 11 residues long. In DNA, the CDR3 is TGCAGTGCTAGAACTGGGGATACGCAGTATTTT. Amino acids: CSARTGDTQYF.

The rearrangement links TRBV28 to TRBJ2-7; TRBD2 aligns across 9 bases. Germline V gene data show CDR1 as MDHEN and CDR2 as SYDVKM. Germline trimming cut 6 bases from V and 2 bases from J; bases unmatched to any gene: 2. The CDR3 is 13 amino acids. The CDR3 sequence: CASRTSGPYEQYF. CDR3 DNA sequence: TGTGCCAGCAGGACTAGCGGACCCTACGAGCAGTACTTC.

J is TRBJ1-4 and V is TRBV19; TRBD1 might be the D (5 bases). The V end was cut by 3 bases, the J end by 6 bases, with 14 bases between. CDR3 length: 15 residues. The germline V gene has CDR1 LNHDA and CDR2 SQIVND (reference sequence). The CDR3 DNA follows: TGTGCCAGTAGTATCGGTCGGGACTTGGATGAAAAACTGTTTTTT. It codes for CASSIGRDLDEKLFF.

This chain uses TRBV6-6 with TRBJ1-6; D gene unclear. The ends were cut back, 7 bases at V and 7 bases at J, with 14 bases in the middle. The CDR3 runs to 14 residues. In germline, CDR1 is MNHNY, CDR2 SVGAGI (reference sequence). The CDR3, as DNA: TGTGCCAGCACCTTAGGAGGGCTGAATTCACCCCTCCACTTT. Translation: CASTLGGLNSPLHF.

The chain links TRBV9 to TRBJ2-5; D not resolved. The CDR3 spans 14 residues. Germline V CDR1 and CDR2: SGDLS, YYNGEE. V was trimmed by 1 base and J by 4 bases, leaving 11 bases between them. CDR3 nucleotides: TGTGCCAGCAGCGTAAAGGGTTTAGCAGAGACCCAGTACTTC. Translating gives CASSVKGLAETQYF.

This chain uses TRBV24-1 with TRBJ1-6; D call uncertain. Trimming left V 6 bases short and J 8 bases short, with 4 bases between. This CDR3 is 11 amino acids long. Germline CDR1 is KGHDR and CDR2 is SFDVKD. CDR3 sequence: CATSLHSPLHF. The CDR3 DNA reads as TGTGCCACCAGTCTCCATTCACCCCTCCACTTT.

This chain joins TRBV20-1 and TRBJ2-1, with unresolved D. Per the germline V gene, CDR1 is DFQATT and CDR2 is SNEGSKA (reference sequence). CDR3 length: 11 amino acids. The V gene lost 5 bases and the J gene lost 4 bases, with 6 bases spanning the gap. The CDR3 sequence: CSAAFYNEQFF. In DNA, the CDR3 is TGCAGTGCTGCTTTTTACAATGAGCAGTTCTTC.

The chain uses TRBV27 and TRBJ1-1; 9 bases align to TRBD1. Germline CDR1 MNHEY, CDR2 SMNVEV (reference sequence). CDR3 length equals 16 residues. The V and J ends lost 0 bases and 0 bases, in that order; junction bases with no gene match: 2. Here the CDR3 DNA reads TGTGCCAGCAGTTTATCTAGGGACAGGGTGAACACTGAAGCTTTCTTT. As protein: CASSLSRDRVNTEAFF.

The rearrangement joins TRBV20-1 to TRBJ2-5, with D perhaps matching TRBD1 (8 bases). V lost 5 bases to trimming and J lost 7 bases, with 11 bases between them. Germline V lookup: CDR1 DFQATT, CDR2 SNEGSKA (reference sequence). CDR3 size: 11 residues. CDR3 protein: CSAYRGGTQYF. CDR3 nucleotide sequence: TGCAGTGCTTACAGGGGGGGGACCCAGTACTTC.